The source of this T cell receptor (beta chain) is a study of blood T cells in healthy people across ages. Together with a sample-barcoded 5' primer, a J-beta primer mix was included in a second PCR lasting about 6 to 12 cycles. TCRdb reprocessed the 5' RACE reads via MiXCR and lists one record per CDR3 protein. This table holds hundreds of thousands of distinct CDR3 sequences, roughly 56% found once. CDR3 length: 16 amino acids. The trim removed 0 bases at V and 1 base at J, leaving 4 bases unmatched. Per the germline V gene, CDR1 is MRHNA and CDR2 is SNTAGT. Total RNA was extracted at no less than 5 micrograms per sample.

The rearrangement uses TRBV6-4 and TRBJ2-3; 7 bases are a match to TRBD2. The origin of this receptor is a man aged 40-55 years in good health. Sequencing used blood. CDR3 sequence (DNA): TGTGCCAGCAGTGACTCGGAGGGAGGGGGCACAGATACGCAGTATTTT. Translating it yields CASSDSEGGGTDTQYF.